This TCR beta chain was captured by sequencing in a study of T cells in Graves' hyperthyroidism and ophthalmopathy. This clonotype was observed a handful of times. With 6 bases removed from V and 8 bases from J, the gap between germline ends came to 19 bases. Germline assignment: CDR1 MNHEY and CDR2 SVGEGT. This CDR3 spans 14 amino acids. Amplified TCR beta CDR3 regions derived from RNA transcripts. HTBI primers were the set used in a first-round RT-PCR of the TCR CDR3. TCRdb itself ran the multiplex PCR reads through MiXCR, one entry per CDR3 protein. Altogether a few hundred thousand distinct CDR3 sequences are present, approximately 15% being singletons, with the ten largest covering 5.8%.

This receptor was taken from a woman aged 30 to 39 with Graves' hyperthyroidism that later progressed to Graves' ophthalmopathy. Specimen: blood. The rearrangement uses TRBV6-2 or TRBV6-3 and TRBJ1-2; possibly TRBD1 for D (6 bases). CDR3 region: CASSPSLGAWGYTF. The CDR3 bases are TGTGCCAGCAGCCCCTCATTGGGGGCTTGGGGCTACACCTTC.